Reported below is one TCR beta chain. The antigen it recognizes is unknown. No per-base quality is available; no much larger clone lies one base away. The data derive from a study of cytomegalovirus exposure and HLA in healthy donors (TCRdb year 2017). In the study overall: According to a later analysis, the approximately 120 validation repertoires were produced on the same platform as the 666 repertoires of the first cohort. The study aimed to test whether cataloging public T cell receptors could reveal signatures of past pathogen exposure. Along with the roughly 710-subject first cohort, a separate validation cohort of over a hundred different subjects was used. High-throughput TCR immunosequencing, statistical association of individual TCRs with disease status, and machine learning were combined to predict cytomegalovirus infection status.

The donors were included in the validation cohort of over a hundred subjects, a group kept apart from the roughly 700-subject first cohort. Libraries came from the immunoSEQ multiplex PCR assay. Turning to the authors' computational methods: A statistical classification framework was built for diagnosing cytomegalovirus status from the catalog of TCR beta chain sequences. This is the immuneACCESS table as TCRdb keeps it, with only in-frame sequences that have V and J called. A part of the clones is gone; compared with another copy, unresolved V genes explain less than half, and the rest is unexplained. The V and J calls and clone size were taken over from that table, and D and trimming were inferred from the DNA. For this sample the table gives 200,000 to 300,000 clones, of which 86% were detected only once. Roughly 1.2% of the sample rests with the top ten. The paper as a whole reports these results and caveats: In a later analysis, TCRs clustered in the first cohort were found to also tend to co-occur in the roughly 120 validation repertoires, with 94% of cluster scores above 0. Most TCR sequences were observed very rarely across donors, whereas some public TCRs were present in many individuals. It was suggested by the authors that the approach could potentially be generalized to other disease states and immunological phenotypes. All 120 or so repertoires were used to score co-occurrence in the validation cohort in a later analysis, because that analysis had no HLA typing for the cohort. The study listed 150 to 200 TCR beta chains as associated with cytomegalovirus. In vitro tests confirmed that a few of the cytomegalovirus-associated TCR beta chains recognize cytomegalovirus antigens. The classifier was reported to diagnose cytomegalovirus status with high specificity and sensitivity in both the original and validation cohorts.

The sequencing input was PBMCs. This TCR was recovered from a woman aged 25 to 39 in good health and CMV-seropositive.

The CDR3 region reads CASRTTGITGELFF. DNA sequence: TGTGCCAGCAGAACGACAGGGATTACCGGGGAGCTGTTTTTT. The chain uses TRBV6-5 and TRBJ2-2; 7 bases in the middle match TRBD1. Relative to germline, V is missing 6 bases and J is missing 5 bases, with 6 bases of the junction outside any gene match. From a lookup of the germline V gene, CDR1 and CDR2 are MNHEY and SVGAGI. The CDR3 contains 14 residues, cysteine and phenylalanine counted. Left in the record is the CDR3 DNA by itself, 42 bases read in frame from the first base.